Listed below are T cell receptor beta chains from one sample, sequenced in a study of cytomegalovirus exposure and HLA in healthy donors. Sequenced by immunoSEQ multiplex PCR; TCRdb stores in-frame clones only, minus some. The sample holds 100,000 to 150,000 clones; over 70% are singletons and the top ten take around 4%. What was sequenced was PBMCs. Receptors were obtained from a woman aged 40 to 50 in good health and CMV-seronegative. The CDR3 runs from the conserved cysteine through the conserved F or W. The D gene is left open where the match is weak. Some rows have no size entry. The others give once, few or many, or a class for an expanded clone.

TRBJ2-5,TRBV4-1,.,TRBD1,CASSQDGRGRETQYF,TGCGCCAGCAGCCAAGATGGCAGGGGGCGTGAGACCCAGTACTTC
TRBJ2-3,TRBV7-3,.,.,CASSSLGSSSDTQYF,TGTGCCAGCAGCTCCCTTGGGAGTAGTAGCGATACGCAGTATTTT
TRBJ1-1,TRBV5-6,.,.,CASRLTTGNEAFF,TGTGCCAGCAGACTCACAACGGGGAATGAGGCTTTCTTT
TRBJ1-2,TRBV18,.,TRBD1,CASSPGTGVNGYTF,TGTGCCAGCTCACCCGGGACAGGGGTCAATGGCTACACCTTC
TRBJ1-3,TRBV4-3,.,TRBD1,CASSQDSGTGGAYGNTIYF,TGCGCCAGCAGCCAAGATTCCGGGACAGGGGGCGCTTACGGAAACACCATATATTTT
TRBJ1-3,TRBV2,.,.,CASNPGVGNTIYF,TGTGCCAGCAATCCGGGGGTCGGAAACACCATATATTTT
TRBJ2-4,TRBV4-2,once,TRBD1,CASSHLQGIGKNIQYF,TGTGCCAGCAGCCATTTACAGGGGATCGGCAAAAACATTCAGTACTTC
TRBJ1-1,TRBV5-1,.,.,CASSITTDTEAFF,TGCGCCAGCAGCATAACGACAGACACTGAAGCTTTCTTT
TRBJ2-7,TRBV19,.,TRBD2,CASTSGTSEIHEQYF,TGTGCCAGTACAAGCGGGACTAGCGAGATCCACGAGCAGTACTTC
TRBJ2-1,TRBV16,few,.,CASSHPDMINEQFF,TGTGCCAGCAGCCATCCGGACATGATCAATGAGCAGTTCTTC
TRBJ2-7,TRBV5-6,.,TRBD2,CASSWGGSYEQYF,TGTGCCAGCTCCTGGGGGGGCTCCTACGAGCAGTACTTC
TRBJ2-3,TRBV4-2,.,TRBD2,CASSQVNAGGKSPQYF,TGTGCCAGCAGCCAAGTCAACGCGGGGGGGAAGAGTCCGCAGTATTTT
TRBJ2-7,TRBV7-9,.,.,CASSLALRTYEQYF,TGTGCCAGCAGCTTAGCGTTGCGGACCTACGAGCAGTACTTC
TRBJ2-3,TRBV5-8,.,TRBD2,CASSRGDSGGTYTQYF,TGTGCCAGCAGTCGAGGCGATAGCGGGGGCACATATACGCAGTATTTT
TRBJ2-7,TRBV10-2,.,TRBD1,CASSESSLPGGVYEQYF,TGCGCCAGCAGTGAGTCGTCTTTGCCAGGGGGCGTGTACGAGCAGTACTTC
TRBJ1-5,TRBV7-8,.,.,CASSLRRSWGNQPQHF,TGTGCCAGCAGCTTACGGAGGTCTTGGGGCAATCAGCCCCAGCATTTT
TRBJ2-3,TRBV21-1,.,.,CASSTWTGGLTDTQYF,TGTGCCAGCAGCACCTGGACAGGGGGCCTCACAGATACGCAGTATTTT
TRBJ2-1,TRBV7-3,.,TRBD2,CASSPRGGDHNEQFF,TGTGCCAGCAGCCCCCGGGGGGGGGACCACAATGAGCAGTTCTTC
TRBJ2-7,TRBV5-1,.,.,CASSLAHTGSYEQYF,TGCGCCAGCAGCTTGGCTCACACCGGGAGCTACGAGCAGTACTTC
TRBJ2-7,TRBV5-6,.,TRBD1,CASSFRGPFEQYF,TGTGCCAGCAGCTTCAGGGGGCCCTTCGAGCAGTACTTC
TRBJ2-3,TRBV6-4,once,TRBD2,CASSESSGSTDTQYF,TGTGCCAGCAGTGAGAGTAGCGGGAGCACAGATACGCAGTATTTT
TRBJ2-3,TRBV11-2,few,TRBD1,CASSWGTGETDTQYF,TGTGCCAGCAGCTGGGGGACAGGGGAGACAGATACGCAGTATTTT
TRBJ2-2,TRBV6-5,.,.,CASSYSFIAGELFF,TGTGCCAGCAGTTACTCTTTCATAGCCGGGGAGCTGTTTTTT
TRBJ2-1,TRBV5-8,.,.,CASSFSGSSYNEQFF,TGTGCCAGCAGCTTTAGCGGAAGCTCCTACAATGAGCAGTTCTTC
TRBJ1-2,TRBV4-1,few,.,CASSQMRSPHGYTF,TGCGCCAGCAGCCAAATGAGGAGCCCCCATGGCTACACCTTC
TRBJ1-3,TRBV6-5,.,TRBD1,CASAIRGPGNTIYF,TGTGCCAGCGCGATAAGGGGGCCTGGAAACACCATATATTTT
TRBJ2-7,TRBV5-1,.,TRBD1,CASSSGTGDYEQYF,TGCGCCAGCAGTTCCGGGACAGGGGACTACGAGCAGTACTTC
TRBJ2-1,TRBV4-3,.,.,CASSQHLSGGEDNEQFF,TGCGCCAGCAGCCAACACCTTAGCGGAGGAGAGGACAATGAGCAGTTCTTC
TRBJ2-1,TRBV11-2,.,TRBD2,CASSQGTSGTVSHNEQFF,TGTGCCAGCAGCCAAGGGACTAGCGGGACCGTTTCCCACAATGAGCAGTTCTTC
TRBJ2-1,TRBV2,.,.,CASSVNEQFF,TGTGCCAGCAGCGTAAATGAGCAGTTCTTC
TRBJ1-1,TRBV5-1,.,TRBD1,CASSYDRGAEAFF,TGCGCCAGCAGCTATGACAGGGGAGCTGAAGCTTTCTTT